This passage covers 21 T cell receptor beta chains from one sample sequenced in a study of control samples from healthy donors and cancer patients. Only in-frame clones appear in the TCRdb table, and some are missing; sequencing was by immunoSEQ multiplex PCR. The sample records about 58,000 clones, around 91% being singletons. Source material: PBMCs. Every receptor here comes from a man in his 60s with colorectal cancer.

The chain links TRBV9 to TRBJ1-2; TRBD1 might be the D (5 bases). The CDR3 has 15 amino acids. The V and J ends lost 3 bases and 4 bases respectively, with 16 bases between them. Germline CDR1 reads SGDLS; CDR2 reads YYNGEE. The DNA for the CDR3 is TGTGCCAGCAGCGCAAATCAGGGAACTACCTATGGCTACACCTTC. Protein sequence: CASSANQGTTYGYTF.

This clone has a single count. This chain uses TRBV6-5 with TRBJ1-4; D is unresolved. The CDR3 is 15 residues long. Germline V CDR1 and CDR2: MNHEY, SVGAGI. Between the trimmed V and J ends, which lost 2 bases and 0 bases, there was a span of 7 bases. CDR3 nucleotide sequence: TGTGCCAGCAGTTACGAGGGTGCAACTAATGAAAAACTGTTTTTT. Protein: CASSYEGATNEKLFF.

The chain carries TRBV5-1 and TRBJ2-5; no definite D call. Per germline, CDR1 SGHRS and CDR2 YFSETQ. V lost 2 bases, J lost 2 bases, and 4 bases lay in between. The CDR3 runs 12 residues. The CDR3 is CASSFSQETQYF. The DNA of the CDR3 is TGCGCCAGCAGCTTTTCTCAAGAGACCCAGTACTTC.

The V and J genes are TRBV7-2 and TRBJ2-2; D uncertain. CDR1 SGHTA and CDR2 FQGNSA come from the germline V gene. The CDR3 spans 13 residues. Trimming stripped 0 bases from V and 4 bases from J, with 3 bases between. This CDR3 reads CASSLAVTGELFF. CDR3 coding DNA: TGTGCCAGCAGCTTAGCCGTCACCGGGGAGCTGTTTTTT. Full variable domain (outside the CDR3, taken from reference TRBV7-2 and TRBJ2-2): GAGVSQSPSNKVTEKGKDVELRCDPISGHTALYWYRQSLGQGLEFLIYFQGNSAPDKSGLPSDRFSAERTGGSVSTLTIQRTQQEDSAVYLCASSLAVTGELFFGEGSRLTVL.

V gene TRBV5-5 combines with J gene TRBJ2-5; D not certain. Per the germline V gene, CDR1 is SGHKS and CDR2 is YYEKEE (reference sequence). V was trimmed by 2 bases and J by 2 bases, leaving 4 bases between them. This CDR3 has 12 amino acids. CDR3 sequence reads: CASSFPQETQYF. DNA for the CDR3: TGTGCCAGCAGCTTCCCTCAAGAGACCCAGTACTTC.

The rearrangement links TRBV6-1 to TRBJ1-3, with no clear D. Between the trimmed V and J ends, which lost 4 bases and 4 bases, there was a span of 17 bases. Germline V gives CDR1 MNHNS, CDR2 SASEGT. CDR3 length: 16 residues. This chain's CDR3 is CASSGTWRNRGNTIYF. For the CDR3, the DNA is TGTGCCAGCAGTGGAACCTGGCGGAATCGAGGAAACACCATATATTTT.

The J gene is TRBJ2-7, the V gene TRBV7-6; 7 bases fit TRBD2. V trimming: 1 base; J trimming: 2 bases; junction bases outside the gene matches: 2. The CDR3 length is 14 residues. CDR1 SGHVS and CDR2 FNYEAQ come from the germline V gene. CDR3 bases: TGTGCCAGCAGCTTAGGGGGGGGGACCTACGAGCAGTACTTC. It translates to CASSLGGGTYEQYF.

J is TRBJ2-7 and V is TRBV10-1; D is undetermined. V gave up 2 bases and J gave up 3 bases, with 26 bases separating them. CDR3 length: 19 residues. Per the germline V gene, CDR1 is WNHNN and CDR2 is SYGVQD (reference sequence). The CDR3 bases are TGCGCCAGCAGTGAGGGGATCTCTATCGGGCCAGGTAGCTTCTACGAGCAGTACTTC. Its protein product is CASSEGISIGPGSFYEQYF.

This rearrangement joins TRBV28 to TRBJ2-1; a possible D gene is TRBD1 (7 bases). Germline CDR1 is MDHEN and CDR2 is SYDVKM. The CDR3 extends over 15 amino acids. V was shortened by 5 bases and J by 10 bases, with 21 bases between the two germline ends. Here the CDR3 DNA reads TGTGCCAGCAGTAATGGGGGACAGACCCGGGGGGAGCAGTTCTTC. It yields the protein CASSNGGQTRGEQFF.

This chain connects TRBV4-1 to TRBJ1-2, with D unresolved. With 5 bases removed from V and 6 bases from J, the gap between germline ends came to 16 bases. Looked up from germline, CDR1 is MGHRA and CDR2 is YSYEKL. CDR3 size: 14 residues. CDR3 DNA: TGCGCCAGCAGCGGAGCCTGGCAGGTGGATGGCTACACCTTC. This translates into CASSGAWQVDGYTF.

The V and J genes are TRBV18 and TRBJ1-1; no reliable D call. The CDR3 is 15 amino acids. Trimming took off 0 bases at V and 5 bases at J, with 13 bases between the two ends. Germline CDR1 reads KGHSH; CDR2 reads LQKENI. The CDR3 loop is CASSPPEAGKTEAFF. In nucleotides, the CDR3 is TGTGCCAGCTCACCACCAGAGGCCGGTAAGACTGAAGCTTTCTTT.

The chain uses TRBV6-4 and TRBJ2-1; 9 positions match TRBD1. CDR3 size: 16 residues. V shed 4 bases and J 4 bases; nucleotides not matched to a gene: 8. Germline V CDR1 and CDR2: MRHNA, SNTAGT. DNA of the CDR3: TGTGCCAGCAGTGCGGGACAGGGTAGGCAGTACAATGAGCAGTTCTTC. Its translation: CASSAGQGRQYNEQFF.

This chain uses TRBV6-5 with TRBJ1-6; 8 bases align to TRBD1. This CDR3 region has 15 residues. Germline V gene lookup returns CDR1 MNHEY and CDR2 SVGAGI. Unmatched junction bases numbered 2, after V lost 7 bases and J lost 0 bases. CDR3 nucleotides: TGTGCCAGCAAGGACAGGGACTCCTATAATTCACCCCTCCACTTT. Protein product: CASKDRDSYNSPLHF.

V is TRBV9 and J is TRBJ2-3, with D perhaps matching TRBD2 (6 bases). V was clipped by 0 bases and J by 5 bases, with 13 bases between them. Germline V gene sequence: CDR1 SGDLS, CDR2 YYNGEE. CDR3 size: 15 residues. CDR3 protein: CASSVDLFGGDTQYF. The CDR3 DNA reads as TGTGCCAGCAGCGTAGACTTATTCGGGGGAGATACGCAGTATTTT.

The rearrangement joins TRBV7-9 to TRBJ2-3; TRBD2 is a possible D gene (5 bases). V dropped 4 bases and J dropped 6 bases, with 17 bases sitting between them. The CDR3 consists of 15 residues. Germline V gene sequence: CDR1 SEHNR, CDR2 FQNEAQ (reference sequence). The CDR3 loop is CASSSRLEVTDTQYF. The CDR3 DNA sequence: TGTGCCAGCAGCTCGAGACTGGAGGTCACGGATACGCAGTATTTT.

This chain connects TRBV2 to TRBJ2-5; 10 bases are a match to TRBD2. CDR3 length: 17 amino acids. Germline V CDR1 and CDR2: SNHLY, FYNNEI. The ends lost 8 bases at V and 5 bases at J; junction bases unmatched: 17. In DNA, the CDR3 is TGTGCCAGCGGTGGGTTAGCGGGGGGCAGGGCCGTGGAGACCCAGTACTTC. Its protein product is CASGGLAGGRAVETQYF.

This sequence joins TRBV12-3 or TRBV12-4 and TRBJ2-7; 8 bases fit TRBD1. V was clipped by 5 bases and J by 7 bases; unmatched bases: 1. CDR3 size: 11 residues. This CDR3 is CASSDRGEQYF. The CDR3, as DNA: TGTGCCAGCAGTGACAGGGGAGAGCAGTACTTC.

The rearrangement joins TRBV2 to TRBJ2-7, with 13 bases matching TRBD2. Unmatched junction bases numbered 7, after V lost 6 bases and J lost 5 bases. The germline gives CDR1 SNHLY, CDR2 FYNNEI. This CDR3 spans 15 amino acids. The CDR3 coding sequence is TGTGCCAGCAGCCCCCTCACTAGCGGGGGGGACGAGCAGTACTTC. It yields the protein CASSPLTSGGDEQYF.

The gene calls are TRBV11-2 and TRBJ2-3, with 13 bases identical to TRBD2. This CDR3 comprises 16 residues. After removal of 5 bases from V and 4 bases from J, the junction contained 6 bases not matched to a gene. Germline V gene lookup returns CDR1 SGHAT and CDR2 FQNNGV. DNA of the CDR3: TGTGCCAGCAGCCCCCGGACTAGCGGGGGTGCAGATACGCAGTATTTT. Translated: CASSPRTSGGADTQYF.

The rearrangement joins TRBV4-1 to TRBJ1-2, with D perhaps TRBD1 (5 bases). From germline, CDR1 is MGHRA and CDR2 YSYEKL. CDR3 length equals 17 residues. V lost 6 bases and J 3 bases, leaving 23 bases between the germline ends. This CDR3 reads CASSHLGKGRGYYGYTF. CDR3 in DNA: TGCGCCAGCAGTCACCTGGGGAAGGGGAGGGGATACTATGGCTACACCTTC.

The rearrangement links TRBV5-1 to TRBJ2-1; tentatively, D is TRBD1 or TRBD2 (6 bases each). The CDR3 covers 15 residues. The V gene lost 5 bases and the J gene lost 9 bases, with 21 bases spanning the gap. CDR1 is SGHRS and CDR2 is YFSETQ in the germline V gene. CDR3 nucleotides: TGCGCCAGCAGGACCCAAGGGGGGCGGCCCGGTGAGCAGTTCTTC. It codes for CASRTQGGRPGEQFF.